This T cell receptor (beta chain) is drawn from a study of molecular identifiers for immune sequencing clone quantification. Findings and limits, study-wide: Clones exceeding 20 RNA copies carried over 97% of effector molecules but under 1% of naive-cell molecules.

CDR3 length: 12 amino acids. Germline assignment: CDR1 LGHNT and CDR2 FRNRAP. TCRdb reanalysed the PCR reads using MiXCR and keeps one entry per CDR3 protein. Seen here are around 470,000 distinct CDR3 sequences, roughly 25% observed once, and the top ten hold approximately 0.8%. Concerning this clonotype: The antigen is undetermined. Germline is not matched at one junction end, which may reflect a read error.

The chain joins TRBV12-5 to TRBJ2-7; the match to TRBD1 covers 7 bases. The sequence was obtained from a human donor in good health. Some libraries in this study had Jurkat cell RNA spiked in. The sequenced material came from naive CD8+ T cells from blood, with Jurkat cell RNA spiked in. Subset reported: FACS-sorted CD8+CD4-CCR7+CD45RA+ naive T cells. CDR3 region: CASGEDSRGQHF. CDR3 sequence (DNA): TGTGCTAGTGGTGAGGACAGTAGGGGGCAGCACTTC.